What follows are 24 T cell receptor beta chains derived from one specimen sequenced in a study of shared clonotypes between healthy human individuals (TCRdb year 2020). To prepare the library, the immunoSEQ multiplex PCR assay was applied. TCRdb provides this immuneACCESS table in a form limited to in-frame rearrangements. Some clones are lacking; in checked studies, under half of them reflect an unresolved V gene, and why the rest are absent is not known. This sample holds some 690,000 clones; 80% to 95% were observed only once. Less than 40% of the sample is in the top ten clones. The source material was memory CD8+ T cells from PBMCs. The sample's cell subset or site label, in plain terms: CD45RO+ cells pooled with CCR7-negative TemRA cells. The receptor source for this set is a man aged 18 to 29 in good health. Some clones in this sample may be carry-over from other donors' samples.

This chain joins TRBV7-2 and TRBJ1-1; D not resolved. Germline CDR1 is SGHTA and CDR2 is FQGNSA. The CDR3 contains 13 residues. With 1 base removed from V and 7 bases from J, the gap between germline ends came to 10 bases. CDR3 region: CASSLVFVSEAFF. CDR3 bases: TGTGCCAGCAGCTTAGTCTTTGTGAGTGAAGCTTTCTTT.

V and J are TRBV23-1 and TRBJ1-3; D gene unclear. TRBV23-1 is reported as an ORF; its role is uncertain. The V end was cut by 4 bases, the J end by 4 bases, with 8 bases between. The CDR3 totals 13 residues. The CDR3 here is CASSPRTGNTIYF. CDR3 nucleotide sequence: TGCGCCAGCAGTCCACGGACCGGAAACACCATATATTTT.

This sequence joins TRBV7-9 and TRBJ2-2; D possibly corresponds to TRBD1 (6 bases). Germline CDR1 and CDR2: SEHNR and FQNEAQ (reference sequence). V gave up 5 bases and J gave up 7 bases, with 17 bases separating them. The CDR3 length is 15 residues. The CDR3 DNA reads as TGTGCCAGCAGCCCCCGGGACAAGGACGTCGGGGAGCTGTTTTTT. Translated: CASSPRDKDVGELFF.

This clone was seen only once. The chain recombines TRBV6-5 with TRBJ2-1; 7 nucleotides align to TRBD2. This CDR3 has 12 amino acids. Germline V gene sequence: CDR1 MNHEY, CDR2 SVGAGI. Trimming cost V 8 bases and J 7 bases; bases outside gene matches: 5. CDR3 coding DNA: TGTGCCAGCCGGATTAGCGGGAATGAGCAGTTCTTC. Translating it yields CASRISGNEQFF.

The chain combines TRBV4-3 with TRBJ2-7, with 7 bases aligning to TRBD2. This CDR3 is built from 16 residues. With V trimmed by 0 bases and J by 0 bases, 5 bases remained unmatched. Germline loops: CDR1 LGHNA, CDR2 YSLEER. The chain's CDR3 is CASSQDAASGSYEQYF. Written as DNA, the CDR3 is TGCGCCAGCAGCCAAGATGCGGCTAGCGGCTCCTACGAGCAGTACTTC.

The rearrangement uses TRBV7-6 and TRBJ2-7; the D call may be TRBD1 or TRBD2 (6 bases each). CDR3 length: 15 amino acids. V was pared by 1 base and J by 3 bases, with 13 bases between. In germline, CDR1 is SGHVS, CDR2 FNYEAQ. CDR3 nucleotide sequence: TGTGCCAGCAGCTTAGAGGGGGGCAGCCTCTACGAGCAGTACTTC. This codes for CASSLEGGSLYEQYF.

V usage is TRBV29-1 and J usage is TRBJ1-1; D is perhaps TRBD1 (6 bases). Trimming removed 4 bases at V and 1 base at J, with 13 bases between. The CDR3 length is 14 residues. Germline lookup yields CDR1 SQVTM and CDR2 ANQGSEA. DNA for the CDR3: TGCAGCGTTGGCCCGGGACATCAGAACACTGAAGCTTTCTTT. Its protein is CSVGPGHQNTEAFF.

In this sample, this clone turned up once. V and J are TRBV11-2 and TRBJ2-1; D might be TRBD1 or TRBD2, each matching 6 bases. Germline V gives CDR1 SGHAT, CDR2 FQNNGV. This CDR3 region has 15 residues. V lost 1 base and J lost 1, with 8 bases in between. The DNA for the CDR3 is TGTGCCAGCAGCTTAGGGGGGGCGTCCTACAATGAGCAGTTCTTC. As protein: CASSLGGASYNEQFF. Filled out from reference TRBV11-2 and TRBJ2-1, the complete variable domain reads EAGVAQSPRYKIIEKRQSVAFWCNPISGHATLYWYQQILGQGPKLLIQFQNNGVVDDSQLPKDRFSAERLKGVDSTLKIQPAKLEDSAVYLCASSLGGASYNEQFFGPGTRLTVL.

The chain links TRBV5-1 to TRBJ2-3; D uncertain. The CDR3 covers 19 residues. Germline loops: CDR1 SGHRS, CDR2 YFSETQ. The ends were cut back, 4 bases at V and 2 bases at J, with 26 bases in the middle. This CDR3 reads CASSRKRYIYLTATDTQYF. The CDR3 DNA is TGCGCCAGCAGCCGAAAAAGATACATATACCTGACCGCCACAGATACGCAGTATTTT.

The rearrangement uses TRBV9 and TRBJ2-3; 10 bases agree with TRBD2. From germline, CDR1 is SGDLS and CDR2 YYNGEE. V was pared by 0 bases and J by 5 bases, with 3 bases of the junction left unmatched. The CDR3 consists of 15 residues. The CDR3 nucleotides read TGTGCCAGCAGCGTAGCTAGCGGGAGTGGAGATACGCAGTATTTT. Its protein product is CASSVASGSGDTQYF.

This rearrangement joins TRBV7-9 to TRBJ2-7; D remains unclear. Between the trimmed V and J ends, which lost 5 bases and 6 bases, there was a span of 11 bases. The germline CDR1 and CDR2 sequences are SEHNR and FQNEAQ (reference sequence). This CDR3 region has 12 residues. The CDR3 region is CASSPRWAEQYF. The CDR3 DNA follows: TGTGCCAGCAGCCCCCGGTGGGCCGAGCAGTACTTC.

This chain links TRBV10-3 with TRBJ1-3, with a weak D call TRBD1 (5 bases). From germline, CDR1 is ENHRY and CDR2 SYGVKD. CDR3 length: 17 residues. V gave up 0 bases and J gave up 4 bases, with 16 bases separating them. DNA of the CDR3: TGTGCCATCAGTGAGTCGGTTGTGCGGGGACGCGGAAACACCATATATTTT. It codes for CAISESVVRGRGNTIYF.

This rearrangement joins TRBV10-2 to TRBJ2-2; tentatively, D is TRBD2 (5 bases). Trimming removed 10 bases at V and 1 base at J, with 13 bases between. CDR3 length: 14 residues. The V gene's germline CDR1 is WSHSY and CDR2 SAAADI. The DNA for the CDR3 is TGCGCCACCCATGTGGAGGAGAACACCGGGGAGCTGTTTTTT. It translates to CATHVEENTGELFF.

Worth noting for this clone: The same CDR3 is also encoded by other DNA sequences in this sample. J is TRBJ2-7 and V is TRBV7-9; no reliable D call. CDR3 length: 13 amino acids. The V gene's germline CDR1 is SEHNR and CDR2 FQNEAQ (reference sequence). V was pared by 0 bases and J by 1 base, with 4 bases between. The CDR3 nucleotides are TGTGCCAGCAGCTTAGCGGCATCCTACGAGCAGTACTTC. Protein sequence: CASSLAASYEQYF.

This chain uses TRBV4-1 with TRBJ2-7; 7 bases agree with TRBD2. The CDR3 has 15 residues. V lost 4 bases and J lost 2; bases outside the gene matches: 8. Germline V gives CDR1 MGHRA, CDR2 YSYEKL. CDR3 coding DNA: TGCGCCAGCAGCCTCAGGGCGGGGGAGCCCTACGAGCAGTACTTC. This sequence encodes CASSLRAGEPYEQYF.

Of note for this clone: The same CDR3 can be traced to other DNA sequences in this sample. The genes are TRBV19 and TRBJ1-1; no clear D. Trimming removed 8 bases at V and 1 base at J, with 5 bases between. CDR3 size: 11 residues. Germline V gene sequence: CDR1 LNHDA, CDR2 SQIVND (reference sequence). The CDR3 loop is CASYRNTEAFF. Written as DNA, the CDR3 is TGTGCCAGTTACAGGAACACTGAAGCTTTCTTT.

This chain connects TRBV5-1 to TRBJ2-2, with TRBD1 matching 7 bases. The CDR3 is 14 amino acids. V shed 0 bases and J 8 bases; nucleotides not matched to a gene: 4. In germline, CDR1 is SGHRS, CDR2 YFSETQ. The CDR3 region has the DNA TGCGCCAGCAGCTTGGGACAGGGAGTGGGGGAGCTGTTTTTT. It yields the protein CASSLGQGVGELFF.

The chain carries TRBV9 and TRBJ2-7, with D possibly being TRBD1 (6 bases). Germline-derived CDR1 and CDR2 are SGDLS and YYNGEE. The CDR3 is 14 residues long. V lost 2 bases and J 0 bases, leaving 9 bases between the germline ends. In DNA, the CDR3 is TGTGCCAGCAGCGTCACAGGGACCTCCTACGAGCAGTACTTC. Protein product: CASSVTGTSYEQYF.

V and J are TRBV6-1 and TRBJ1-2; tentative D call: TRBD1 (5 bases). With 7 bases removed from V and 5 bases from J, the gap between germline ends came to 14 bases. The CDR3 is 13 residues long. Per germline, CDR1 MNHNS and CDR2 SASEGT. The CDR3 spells CASKSGGVYGYTF. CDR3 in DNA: TGTGCCAGCAAATCCGGGGGGGTATATGGCTACACCTTC.

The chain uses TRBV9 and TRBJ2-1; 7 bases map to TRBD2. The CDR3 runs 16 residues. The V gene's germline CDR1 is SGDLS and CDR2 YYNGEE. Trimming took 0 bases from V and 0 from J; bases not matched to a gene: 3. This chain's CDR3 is CASSVVGGSSYNEQFF. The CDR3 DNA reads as TGTGCCAGCAGCGTAGTCGGGGGGAGCTCCTACAATGAGCAGTTCTTC.

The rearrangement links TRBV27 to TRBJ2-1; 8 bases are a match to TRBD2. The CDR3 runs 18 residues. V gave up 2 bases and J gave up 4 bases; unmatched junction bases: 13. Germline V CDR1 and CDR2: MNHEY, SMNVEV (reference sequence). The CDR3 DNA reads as TGTGCCAGCAGTTTACTCTCTTTAGCGGGGAAAATTTACAATGAGCAGTTCTTC. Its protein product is CASSLLSLAGKIYNEQFF.

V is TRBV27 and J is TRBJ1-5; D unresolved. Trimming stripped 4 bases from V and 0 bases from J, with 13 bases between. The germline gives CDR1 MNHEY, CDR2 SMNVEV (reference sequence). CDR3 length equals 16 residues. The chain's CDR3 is CASSSGLAVSNQPQHF. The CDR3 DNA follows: TGTGCCAGCAGTTCCGGCCTCGCCGTTAGCAATCAGCCCCAGCATTTT.

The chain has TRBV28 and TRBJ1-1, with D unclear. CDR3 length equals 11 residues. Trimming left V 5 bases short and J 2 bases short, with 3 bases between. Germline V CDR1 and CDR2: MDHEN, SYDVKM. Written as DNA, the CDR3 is TGTGCCAGCAGTACTAACACTGAAGCTTTCTTT. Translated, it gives CASSTNTEAFF.

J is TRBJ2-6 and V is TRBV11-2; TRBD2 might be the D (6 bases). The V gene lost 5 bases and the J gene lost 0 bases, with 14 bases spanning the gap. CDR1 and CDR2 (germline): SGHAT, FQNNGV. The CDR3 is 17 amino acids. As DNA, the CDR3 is TGTGCCAGCAGCCCCCGGGACTTGCGCTCTGGGGCCAACGTCCTGACTTTC. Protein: CASSPRDLRSGANVLTF.